Reported below is one T cell receptor (beta chain). Its antigen is not yet known. One base away there is no much larger clone; base qualities are not given. The CDR3, from cysteine to phenylalanine, totals 14 residues. The read is trimmed to its CDR3 DNA, 42 bases read in frame from base 1. The germline V gene supplies CDR1 SGHRS and CDR2 YFSETQ. V is trimmed back by 5 bases and J by 11 bases, and the junction contains 10 bases that no gene match accounts for. The data belong to a study of CD8 T cells in ankylosing spondylitis (dated by TCRdb to between 2016 and 2019). A note on the overall study: The study profiled T cell receptor beta repertoires in healthy donors and ankylosing spondylitis patients to find disease-linked TCR variants. The whole study cohort included over a hundred healthy donors and around 25 ankylosing spondylitis patients. Peripheral blood samples were taken, and synovial fluid was additionally collected from ankylosing spondylitis patients. General findings and caveats noted by the study authors: Some motif variants had previously been reported in the synovial fluid and blood of reactive arthritis patients, which suggests shared mechanisms of disease initiation. The disease-linked clones were reported to be significantly enriched in matched synovial fluid samples from ankylosing spondylitis patients. A TCR beta motif made up of several highly homologous amino acid variants appeared to be characteristic of blood from ankylosing spondylitis patients. The disease-linked clones showed a CD8+ phenotype and occurred at relatively low frequencies in peripheral blood.

Sequencing relied on an Illumina HiSeq 2500. Quantitative 5'-RACE with molecular barcodes was the method used to prepare the TCR beta libraries. As for the authors' bioinformatics: Disease-linked TCR variants were identified with a new computational method built on a probabilistic model of VDJ rearrangement. TCRdb's own reprocessing of the public reads used fastp at Q25 and MiXCR and kept productive beta chains. Each CDR3 protein appears once, grouped with its most common genes and DNA. TCRdb's processing, not the authors', yielded these V and J calls. The sample profile shows 150,000 to 200,000 distinct CDR3 sequences; 10% to 15% of them were found once. 9.5% to 12% of the sample rests with the top ten.

The sequence joins TRBV5-1 to TRBJ2-2; TRBD1 matches 9 bases in the middle. Sequencing was performed on blood, either unsorted or a sorted T cell fraction (not recorded which). This TCR was recovered from a female donor with ankylosing spondylitis or in good health (not recorded which). For the CDR3, the sequence is CASRAQGAPVELFF. The DNA sequence is as follows: TGCGCCAGCAGGGCACAGGGGGCGCCCGTCGAGCTGTTTTTT.